The 25 T cell receptor beta chains listed next were all sequenced from one sample in a study of T cell changes during pregnancy in multiple sclerosis. Profiled with immunoSEQ multiplex PCR; TCRdb holds only in-frame clones, not every one. The sample includes just over 65,000 clones, 91% of them seen just once. The sample here was peripheral blood, taken in the second trimester of pregnancy. The receptors shown here come from a female donor with multiple sclerosis, enrolled in a pregnancy study.

CDR3 coding DNA: TGTGCCTGGAGTGTATCAACAACCAAAAACATTCAGTACTTC. Protein sequence: CAWSVSTTKNIQYF. This sequence joins TRBV30 and TRBJ2-4, with D unresolved. Germline CDR1 is GTSNPN and CDR2 is SVGIG (reference sequence). CDR3 size: 14 residues. The V and J ends lost 0 bases and 2 bases respectively, with 8 bases between them.

This clone was detected only once. This CDR3 reads CAISELLGLAGSNEQFF. The CDR3 nucleotides are TGTGCCATCAGTGAGCTTCTCGGACTAGCGGGAAGCAATGAGCAGTTCTTC. The J gene is TRBJ2-1, the V gene TRBV10-3; 12 bases are shared with TRBD2. Trimming cost V 2 bases and J 6 bases; bases outside gene matches: 8. Germline CDR1 is ENHRY and CDR2 is SYGVKD. The CDR3 sequence is 17 residues long.

The genes are TRBV5-4 and TRBJ1-5, with D perhaps TRBD1 (6 bases). The CDR3 length is 15 residues. V was trimmed by 4 bases and J by 5 bases, leaving 16 bases between them. CDR1 and CDR2 from the germline V gene are SGHNT and YYREEE (reference sequence). Here the CDR3 reads CASSKDSLKDQPQHF. In DNA, the CDR3 is TGTGCCAGCAGCAAGGACAGCCTGAAAGATCAGCCCCAGCATTTT.

The chain couples TRBV5-6 to TRBJ2-5; 8 positions match TRBD2. Per germline, CDR1 SGHDT and CDR2 YYEEEE. Unmatched junction bases numbered 10, after V lost 5 bases and J lost 7 bases. This CDR3 comprises 14 residues. This chain's CDR3 is CASSTGGALVTQYF. CDR3 in DNA: TGTGCCAGCAGTACCGGGGGGGCCTTGGTGACCCAGTACTTC.

This chain connects TRBV6-5 to TRBJ2-3; 9 bases are a match to TRBD1. From germline, CDR1 is MNHEY and CDR2 SVGAGI. This CDR3 is built from 14 residues. V dropped 6 bases and J dropped 8; count of bases not matched to a gene: 9. The CDR3 DNA follows: TGTGCCAGCAGCCCTGGACAGGGGAAGGGTACGCAGTATTTT. It encodes CASSPGQGKGTQYF.

The genes are TRBV18 and TRBJ1-3; no clear D gene. The CDR3 totals 13 residues. V lost 2 bases to trimming and J lost 2 bases, with 4 bases between them. The germline V gene has CDR1 KGHSH and CDR2 LQKENI. CDR3 DNA: TGTGCCAGCTCACCAGGCCCTGGAAACACCATATATTTT. The encoded protein is CASSPGPGNTIYF.

J is TRBJ1-2 and V is TRBV4-3; D is possibly TRBD1 (6 bases). Trimming left V 1 base short and J 5 bases short, with 20 bases between. This CDR3 spans 17 amino acids. Germline V gene data show CDR1 as LGHNA and CDR2 as YSLEER. CDR3 residues: CASSQAHLQGLIYGYTF. CDR3 DNA: TGCGCCAGCAGCCAAGCCCATCTTCAGGGGCTAATATATGGCTACACCTTC.

The chain uses TRBV5-6 and TRBJ2-5; D is unresolved. The CDR3 loop spans 13 amino acids. Germline-derived CDR1 and CDR2 are SGHDT and YYEEEE. V lost 0 bases and J lost 5, with 8 bases in between. The CDR3 DNA reads as TGTGCCAGCAGCTTGGCGGGTAGGGAGACCCAGTACTTC. This sequence encodes CASSLAGRETQYF.

This sequence joins TRBV5-6 and TRBJ2-1; 9 bases agree with TRBD1. The CDR3 consists of 15 residues. The germline V gene encodes CDR1 SGHDT and CDR2 YYEEEE. Trimming removed 0 bases from V and 4 bases from J; junction bases left unmatched: 2. The chain's CDR3 is CASSLVQGAYNEQFF. CDR3 DNA: TGTGCCAGCAGCTTGGTACAGGGGGCTTACAATGAGCAGTTCTTC.

The chain has TRBV7-2 and TRBJ1-3; possible D gene TRBD1, 6 bases. The germline V and J ends were trimmed by 5 bases and 8 bases, with 19 bases remaining between them. This CDR3 has 15 residues. Germline assignment: CDR1 SGHTA and CDR2 FQGNSA. The CDR3 nucleotides read TGTGCCAGCAGCCCATCGACAGGCCCGCCGCACACCATATATTTT. Encoded protein: CASSPSTGPPHTIYF.

This clone is a singleton in its sample. V is TRBV7-9 and J is TRBJ2-5; D is unclear. The CDR3 covers 11 residues. V lost 3 bases and J lost 5, with 4 bases in between. From germline, CDR1 is SEHNR and CDR2 FQNEAQ (reference sequence). The DNA for the CDR3 is TGTGCCAGCAGCTTCCTGGAGACCCAGTACTTC. Its protein is CASSFLETQYF.

The J gene is TRBJ1-3, the V gene TRBV7-2; D is unresolved. V was trimmed by 6 bases and J by 0 bases, leaving 15 bases between them. The CDR3 sequence is 16 residues long. Germline assignment: CDR1 SGHTA and CDR2 FQGNSA. The CDR3 DNA sequence: TGTGCCAGCAGGCCCCTCGGACTTAACTCTGGAAACACCATATATTTT. Protein product: CASRPLGLNSGNTIYF.

The chain carries TRBV18 and TRBJ1-4; D remains ambiguous. The length of the CDR3 is 14 residues. With 3 bases removed from V and 0 bases from J, the gap between germline ends came to 5 bases. Germline V gene sequence: CDR1 KGHSH, CDR2 LQKENI. CDR3 amino acids: CASSPTTTNEKLFF. The DNA for the CDR3 is TGTGCCAGCTCACCGACAACAACTAATGAAAAACTGTTTTTT.

This clone was seen only a few times. This chain uses TRBV4-2 with TRBJ1-5, with D possibly being TRBD1 (6 bases). CDR1 is LGHNA, CDR2 YNFKEQ, per germline. V lost 2 bases to trimming and J lost 2 bases, with 7 bases between them. The CDR3 runs 14 residues. CDR3 sequence (DNA): TGTGCCAGCAGCCAACCAGGGGGCAATCAGCCCCAGCATTTT. It codes for CASSQPGGNQPQHF.

CDR3 DNA: TGTGCCAGCAGCTTAATAGCACGGAACTCCTACGAGCAGTACTTC. It translates to CASSLIARNSYEQYF. The chain is built from TRBV5-6 and TRBJ2-7; no definite D call. The CDR3 covers 15 residues. V was trimmed by 2 bases and J by 0 bases, leaving 12 bases between them. Germline lookup yields CDR1 SGHDT and CDR2 YYEEEE.

This clone is a singleton in its sample. The V gene is TRBV6-1, the J gene TRBJ2-7; TRBD1 agrees at 7 bases. CDR1 and CDR2 (germline): MNHNS, SASEGT. The CDR3 is made up of 15 amino acids. J gave up 3 bases and V 2 bases, and 7 bases lay outside the gene matches. CDR3 nucleotides: TGTGCCAGCAGTGAAAACAGGGGCGGATTCTACGAGCAGTACTTC. It is translated as CASSENRGGFYEQYF.

The rearrangement links TRBV11-2 to TRBJ2-7; D gene unclear. The V end was cut by 4 bases, the J end by 6 bases, with 13 bases between. The CDR3 has 13 residues. CDR1 and CDR2 from the germline V gene are SGHAT and FQNNGV. The CDR3 loop is CASSYPPLREQYF. The DNA for the CDR3 is TGTGCCAGCAGCTACCCCCCCCTACGCGAGCAGTACTTC.

V is TRBV10-3 and J is TRBJ1-3; TRBD1 is a possible D gene (5 bases). The ends were cut back, 2 bases at V and 0 bases at J, with 14 bases in the middle. The CDR3 spans 17 residues. Per the germline V gene, CDR1 is ENHRY and CDR2 is SYGVKD. The CDR3 nucleotides are TGTGCCATCAGTGAGGCCCAGGGCAGGGCCTCTGGAAACACCATATATTTT. Its protein is CAISEAQGRASGNTIYF.

This chain links TRBV6-1 with TRBJ2-2; a weak D match, TRBD2 (5 bases). Germline CDR1 MNHNS, CDR2 SASEGT. V was shortened by 5 bases and J by 8 bases, with 15 bases between the two germline ends. This CDR3 is 14 amino acids long. The CDR3 DNA reads as TGTGCCAGCAGTTCTCTTCGGGATTTTGGGGAGCTGTTTTTT. This gives the protein CASSSLRDFGELFF.

The rearrangement links TRBV11-2 to TRBJ2-3; 10 bases agree with TRBD2. CDR1 is SGHAT and CDR2 is FQNNGV in the germline V gene. J was trimmed by 6 bases and V by 5 bases; bases with no gene match: 8. This CDR3 has 15 residues. The CDR3 coding sequence is TGTGCCAGCAGCCCTAGCGGGGGACTCACCGATACGCAGTATTTT. Translation: CASSPSGGLTDTQYF. The full variable domain, with the rest looked up from reference TRBV11-2 and TRBJ2-3, is EAGVAQSPRYKIIEKRQSVAFWCNPISGHATLYWYQQILGQGPKLLIQFQNNGVVDDSQLPKDRFSAERLKGVDSTLKIQPAKLEDSAVYLCASSPSGGLTDTQYFGPGTRLTVL.

DNA of the CDR3: TGTGCCAGCAGCTTAGATCGGGGTGGAGATGGCTACACCTTC. Its translation is CASSLDRGGDGYTF. V is TRBV11-2 and J is TRBJ1-2; D unresolved. The CDR3 has 14 residues. The V and J ends lost 0 bases and 6 bases respectively, with 11 bases between them. Germline V gives CDR1 SGHAT, CDR2 FQNNGV.

This chain connects TRBV7-8 to TRBJ1-1; TRBD1 is a possible D gene (6 bases). V lost 2 bases and J 11 bases, leaving 15 bases between the germline ends. This CDR3 contains 13 residues. Germline loops: CDR1 SGHVS, CDR2 FQNEAQ. The CDR3 sequence is CASSLRGVQGAFF. The DNA of the CDR3 is TGTGCCAGCAGCTTAAGAGGGGTGCAGGGGGCTTTCTTT.

The chain recombines TRBV11-2 with TRBJ1-6, with D maybe TRBD1 (6 bases). V lost 3 bases to trimming and J lost 10 bases, with 19 bases between them. The CDR3 length is 16 residues. Germline-derived CDR1 and CDR2 are SGHAT and FQNNGV. The CDR3 DNA is TGTGCCAGCAGCTTCGGCCAGGGGCCTCGGTCCTCACCCCTCCACTTT. Encoded protein: CASSFGQGPRSSPLHF.

The J gene is TRBJ1-3, the V gene TRBV2; possible D gene TRBD1, 5 bases. The CDR3 runs 15 residues. Germline lookup yields CDR1 SNHLY and CDR2 FYNNEI. Trimming took off 3 bases at V and 2 bases at J, with 11 bases between the two ends. Here the CDR3 reads CASSEGQGTGNTIYF. The CDR3 DNA reads as TGTGCCAGCAGTGAGGGGCAGGGTACTGGAAACACCATATATTTT.

This chain connects TRBV11-2 to TRBJ1-2, with D possibly TRBD1 on 5 matching bases. The ends were cut back, 5 bases at V and 2 bases at J, with 9 bases in the middle. Per germline, CDR1 SGHAT and CDR2 FQNNGV. CDR3 length equals 13 residues. The CDR3 DNA reads as TGTGCCAGCAGCGCACAGGTCAACTATGGCTACACCTTC. Amino acids: CASSAQVNYGYTF.